This T cell receptor (beta chain) was obtained from a study of control samples from healthy donors and cancer patients. TCRdb's copy holds only in-frame clones and misses some; the assay was immunoSEQ multiplex PCR. The profile shows about 140,000 clones, around 90% of them singletons. The V gene end was trimmed by 5 bases and the J gene end by 4 bases; junction bases not matched to a gene: 7. The CDR3 has 15 amino acids. In germline, CDR1 is SNHLY, CDR2 FYNNEI. The gene calls are TRBV2 and TRBJ1-5; 8 nucleotides agree with TRBD1. Material for sequencing was blood. This receptor was identified in a man younger than 40 in good health. Written as DNA, the CDR3 is TGTGCCAGCAGTCCCGGACAGGGCGGAAATCAGCCCCAGCATTTT. Protein: CASSPGQGGNQPQHF.